This T cell receptor (beta chain) originates from a study of CD8 T cells in ankylosing spondylitis. Study-wide points: Typical of ankylosing spondylitis blood, it appeared, was a TCR beta motif of fewer than ten highly homologous variants.

TCRdb re-called the 5' RACE reads through MiXCR, storing one row per CDR3 protein. The data contain roughly 700,000 distinct CDR3 sequences, 15% to 20% of them seen just once; the ten biggest clones take up approximately 18%. The V end was cut by 4 bases, the J end by 0 bases, with 15 bases between. CDR3 size: 16 residues. Remarks on this clonotype: Its specificity is unknown.

The clonotype was recovered from a male donor with ankylosing spondylitis. Material for sequencing was blood, either unsorted or a sorted T cell fraction (not recorded which). The rearrangement joins TRBV12-3 or TRBV12-4 to TRBJ1-2, with unresolved D. In DNA form, the CDR3 reads TGTGCCAGCAGTTGGAGATACCAGCAAGCTAACTATGGCTACACCTTC. Translating it yields CASSWRYQQANYGYTF.